These 17 T cell receptor beta chains originate from one sample sequenced in a study of cytomegalovirus exposure and HLA in healthy donors. Primers: 60 Vbeta forward and 13 Jbeta reverse. Libraries were prepared by immunoSEQ multiplex PCR; TCRdb keeps only in-frame clonotypes and omits some of them. The sample holds some 96,000 clones. The source material was PBMCs. These receptor sequences come from a woman in her thirties in good health and CMV-seronegative.

This chain joins TRBV7-2 and TRBJ2-5; D is uncertain. The CDR3 spans 15 residues. Between the trimmed V and J ends, which lost 3 bases and 1 base, there was a span of 12 bases. CDR1 is SGHTA, CDR2 FQGNSA, per germline. The CDR3 spells CASSFFGAGQETQYF. The DNA of the CDR3 is TGTGCCAGCAGCTTTTTCGGCGCAGGCCAAGAGACCCAGTACTTC.

The chain is built from TRBV23-1 and TRBJ1-2, with D tentatively TRBD1 (6 bases). TRBV23-1 is treated as an ORF (open reading frame) with a function not yet certain. This CDR3 has 18 residues. V gave up 0 bases and J gave up 1 base, with 18 bases separating them. CDR3 in DNA: TGCGCCAGCAGTCAATCCGGGCCCCCGACAGGCTATAACTATGGCTACACCTTC. Translated: CASSQSGPPTGYNYGYTF.

The gene calls are TRBV6-5 and TRBJ2-3; the D is unclear. Germline loops: CDR1 MNHEY, CDR2 SVGAGI. The CDR3 consists of 12 residues. The V end lost 4 bases, the J end lost 6 bases, and 8 bases lay between the germline ends. CDR3 residues: CASSSDLDTQYF. The CDR3 DNA reads TGTGCCAGCAGTTCCGACTTGGATACGCAGTATTTT.

The rearrangement uses TRBV2 and TRBJ2-3, with 9 positions matching TRBD2. CDR1 and CDR2 from the germline V gene are SNHLY and FYNNEI. The CDR3 totals 14 residues. The V gene end was trimmed by 5 bases and the J gene end by 3 bases; junction bases not matched to a gene: 3. CDR3 amino acids: CASSSGLATDTQYF. The CDR3 nucleotides are TGTGCCAGCAGTTCGGGACTAGCTACAGATACGCAGTATTTT.

This sequence joins TRBV6-1 and TRBJ1-6, with D uncertain. Germline values: CDR1 MNHNS, CDR2 SASEGT. V dropped 9 bases and J dropped 0 bases, with 6 bases sitting between them. The CDR3 has 13 amino acids. The CDR3 coding sequence is TGTGCCAGTCGTAGCTCCTATAATTCACCCCTCCACTTT. Its translation: CASRSSYNSPLHF.

This chain links TRBV5-1 with TRBJ1-4; a possible D gene is TRBD1 (6 bases). CDR1 and CDR2 (germline): SGHRS, YFSETQ. Deletions cut 4 bases from V and 8 bases from J, with 18 bases between. The length of the CDR3 is 15 residues. The chain's CDR3 is CASSLQGQSGEKLFF. The CDR3 DNA reads TGCGCCAGCAGCCTTCAGGGACAAAGTGGGGAAAAACTGTTTTTT. Full variable domain (outside the CDR3, taken from reference TRBV5-1 and TRBJ1-4): KAGVTQTPRYLIKTRGQQVTLSCSPISGHRSVSWYQQTPGQGLQFLFEYFSETQRNKGNFPGRFSGRQFSNSRSEMNVSTLELGDSALYLCASSLQGQSGEKLFFGSGTQLSVL.

The chain employs TRBV9 and TRBJ1-1; D is undetermined. The CDR3 extends over 12 amino acids. V lost 3 bases, J lost 2 bases, and 5 bases lay in between. Germline V CDR1 and CDR2: SGDLS, YYNGEE. The CDR3, as DNA: TGTGCCAGCAGCGGTCCAAACACTGAAGCTTTCTTT. It is translated as CASSGPNTEAFF.

The genes are TRBV28 and TRBJ2-2, with 10 bases that match TRBD2. The CDR3 has 15 residues. Germline CDR1 MDHEN, CDR2 SYDVKM. V lost 3 bases and J lost 6; bases outside the gene matches: 4. CDR3 amino acids: CASSFTSGIAGELFF. For the CDR3, the DNA is TGTGCCAGCAGTTTTACTAGCGGGATCGCCGGGGAGCTGTTTTTT.

CDR3 in DNA: TGTGCCAGCAGCTTAGGCGGCGGACCAGGGTACGAGCAGTACTTC. Translated: CASSLGGGPGYEQYF. The chain couples TRBV7-9 to TRBJ2-7; weak D call: TRBD1 (5 bases). Germline V gene data show CDR1 as SEHNR and CDR2 as FQNEAQ (reference sequence). Trimming removed 1 base at V and 4 bases at J, with 14 bases between. The CDR3 consists of 15 residues.

This chain uses TRBV28 with TRBJ1-2, with a tentative D call TRBD1 (6 bases). V gave up 6 bases and J gave up 5 bases, with 10 bases separating them. Germline V CDR1 and CDR2: MDHEN, SYDVKM. The CDR3 is 12 amino acids. This CDR3 reads CASSIQGYGYTF. CDR3 coding DNA: TGTGCCAGCAGCATACAGGGATATGGCTACACCTTC.

The CDR3: CASSFKAQGYMAEQFF. As DNA, the CDR3 is TGTGCCAGCAGCTTCAAGGCTCAGGGTTATATGGCTGAGCAGTTCTTC. V and J are TRBV7-3 and TRBJ2-1; TRBD1 is a possible D gene (5 bases). CDR1 and CDR2 (germline): SGHTA, FQGTGA. Trimming took 3 bases from V and 9 from J, leaving 21 bases between them. CDR3 size: 16 residues.

This chain connects TRBV21-1 to TRBJ1-4; the table calls TRBD1, which could not be checked here. TRBV21-1 is termed a pseudogene. This CDR3 is 15 amino acids long. CDR3 loop: CASSFSRVWGEKLFF. The CDR3 nucleotides read TGTGCCAGCAGCTTCTCCAGGGTTTGGGGCGAAAAACTGTTTTTT.

The chain is built from TRBV30 and TRBJ1-2; D call uncertain. V lost 0 bases, J lost 4 bases, and 6 bases lay in between. The V gene's germline CDR1 is GTSNPN and CDR2 SVGIG (reference sequence). The CDR3 extends over 12 amino acids. The CDR3 loop reads CAWSVQVYGYTF. Written as DNA, the CDR3 is TGTGCCTGGAGTGTGCAGGTCTATGGCTACACCTTC.

The V gene is TRBV7-3, the J gene TRBJ2-7; 11 positions match TRBD1. Germline CDR1 and CDR2: SGHTA and FQGTGA. The CDR3 spans 15 residues. The CDR3 loop reads CATRGGDRGTHEQYF. As DNA, the CDR3 is TGTGCTACCCGGGGGGGGGACAGGGGGACCCACGAGCAGTACTTC.

This chain connects TRBV19 to TRBJ2-7; 9 bases fit TRBD2. CDR3 length: 14 residues. The trim removed 5 bases at V and 3 bases at J, leaving 5 bases unmatched. CDR1 is LNHDA, CDR2 SQIVND, per germline (reference sequence). In nucleotides, the CDR3 is TGTGCCAGTAGTCAGGGACTAGCTCTCTACGAGCAGTACTTC. Protein: CASSQGLALYEQYF.

As to this clone: The junction and the germline gene differ at one end; a read error may be behind it. V is TRBV18 and J is TRBJ1-1; D is ambiguous. The CDR3 runs 12 residues. Germline CDR1 and CDR2: KGHSH and LQKENI. The CDR3 protein is CASSPGSAEALF. Written as DNA, the CDR3 is TGTGCCAGCTCACCGGGGAGTGCTGAAGCTCTCTTT.

The rearrangement links TRBV28 to TRBJ1-5; TRBD1 might be the D (6 bases). Germline V gene sequence: CDR1 MDHEN, CDR2 SYDVKM. CDR3 length: 12 amino acids. V dropped 4 bases and J dropped 7 bases, with 8 bases sitting between them. CDR3 sequence reads: CASSSTGQPQHF. In DNA form, the CDR3 reads TGTGCCAGCAGTTCGACAGGACAGCCCCAGCATTTT.